This T cell receptor beta chain was retrieved from a study of CD8 T cells in Susac syndrome. Germline assignment: CDR1 DFQATT and CDR2 SNEGSKA (reference sequence). This CDR3 spans 13 amino acids. With V trimmed by 5 bases and J by 2 bases, 2 bases remained unmatched. The table lists this clonotype with a few counts. What it recognizes is unknown. An amount of RNA that ranged from roughly 0.45 to 1 ug was reverse transcribed with random hexamers. An immunoSEQ multiplex PCR amplified TCR beta CDR3 over 54 Vbeta and 13 Jbeta. MiXCR was run by TCRdb on the immunoSEQ multiplex PCR reads, yielding one entry per CDR3 protein. Here the sample spans about 140,000 distinct CDR3 sequences, 85% to 95% being singletons. Control patients had untreated stable or active relapsing-remitting multiple sclerosis by revised McDonald criteria. TEMRA cells were enriched by FACS, while CD8+ and CD4+ T cells were obtained through a negative isolation that was performed magnetically.

Findings of the study overall: As the study acknowledged, the number of individuals in its TCR sequencing and HLA analysis was relatively small.

This rearrangement joins TRBV20-1 to TRBJ1-5; 8 bases are a match to TRBD1. Sequencing was performed on CD4+ T cells from PBMCs. The source of this sequence is a human donor with multiple sclerosis. The CDR3 DNA reads TGCAGTGCTTTGACAGGGGGCAATCAGCCCCAGCATTTT. It translates to CSALTGGNQPQHF.